The entry below gives a single T cell receptor beta chain sequence along with its context. Its antigen is unknown. V shed 1 base and J shed 6 bases, with 17 bases lying between them. This CDR3 region has 16 residues. The germline V gene encodes CDR1 MDHEN and CDR2 SYDVKM. The data originate from a study of cytomegalovirus exposure and HLA in healthy donors. Findings and caveats of the study: Researchers counted over 150 TCR beta chains as cytomegalovirus-associated. The dataset shows that most TCR sequences were rare, while some public TCRs occurred in many donors. In vitro data verified a few CMV-associated chains as specific for CMV antigens.

Assay: immunoSEQ multiplex PCR; the TCRdb copy retains only in-frame clones and omits some. The sample includes 150,000 to 180,000 clones, about 82% seen only once; the top ten take 2.1%. The donors were part of the roughly 120-subject validation cohort, which stood apart from the roughly 700-subject first cohort. The source material was PBMCs. The source of this sequence is a human donor in good health. The rearrangement links TRBV28 to TRBJ2-3, with TRBD2 as a possible D gene (6 bases). CDR3 nucleotides: TGTGCCAGCAGTTTATTGGGACGGGAGCGTGTGGATACGCAGTATTTT. Translation gives CASSLLGRERVDTQYF. Full variable domain (outside the CDR3, taken from reference TRBV28 and TRBJ2-3): DVKVTQSSRYLVKRTGEKVFLECVQDMDHENMFWYRQDPGLGLRLIYFSYDVKMKEKGDIPEGYSVSREKKERFSLILESASTNQTSMYLCASSLLGRERVDTQYFGPGTRLTVL.